A selection of T cell receptor beta chains follows, all from one sample in a study of blood T cells in healthy people across ages. TCRdb re-called the 5' RACE reads with MiXCR, one entry per CDR3 protein. The sample has 980,000 or so distinct CDR3 sequences; about 48% are singletons. What was sequenced was blood. The receptors were sampled from a man aged 30 to 45 in good health. CDR3s include the opening cysteine and the closing phenylalanine or tryptophan. Fields, in order: J gene, V gene, clone size, D gene, CDR3 protein, CDR3 DNA. The D gene is left open where the match is weak. Not all rows give a size; the values are once, few, many and, for expanded clones, a class.

TRBJ2-1,TRBV4-1,few,TRBD2,CASSQSPTSGGGNEQFF,TGCGCCAGCAGCCAATCTCCTACTAGCGGGGGAGGCAATGAGCAGTTCTTC
TRBJ1-6,TRBV4-2,NA,NA,CASSQGEGTNSPLHF,TGTGCCAGCAGCCAAGGAGAGGGGACGAATTCACCCCTCCACTTT
TRBJ2-6,TRBV6-1,NA,NA,CASSGQSRSGANVLTF,TGTGCCAGCAGCGGACAAAGCCGCTCTGGGGCCAACGTCCTGACTTTC
TRBJ2-4,TRBV6-2/TRBV6-3,many,NA,CARCQRVNIQYF,TGTGCCAGATGCCAACGGGTAAACATTCAGTACTTC
TRBJ2-7,TRBV9,few,TRBD1,CASSETGTSSYEQYF,TGTGCCAGCAGCGAGACAGGGACATCCTCCTACGAGCAGTACTTC
TRBJ2-1,TRBV7-7,NA,TRBD1,CASSLGGTGNPNEQFF,TGTGCTAGCAGCCTCGGCGGGACAGGGAATCCCAATGAGCAGTTCTTC
TRBJ2-1,TRBV3-1,few,TRBD2,CASSQVPGLATHNEQFF,TGTGCCAGCAGCCAAGTCCCGGGACTAGCTACCCACAATGAGCAGTTCTTC
TRBJ1-5,TRBV7-3,NA,NA,CASSAGLDQPQHF,TGTGCCAGCAGCGCGGGTCTTGATCAGCCCCAGCATTTT
TRBJ1-6,TRBV5-1,few,TRBD1,CASSSGDSLNNSPLHF,TGCGCCAGCAGCTCGGGGGACAGCCTCAATAATTCACCCCTCCACTTT
TRBJ2-3,TRBV7-2,many,NA,CASSKRKGQTDTQYF,TGTGCCAGCAGCAAACGGAAGGGTCAGACAGATACGCAGTATTTT
TRBJ1-1,TRBV6-5,NA,NA,CASSRGSSTEAFF,TGTGCCAGCAGTCGGGGTTCATCCACTGAAGCTTTCTTT
TRBJ1-5,TRBV4-1,NA,NA,CASSQDPNRRVSNQPQHF,TGCGCCAGCAGCCAAGATCCTAACAGGAGGGTTAGCAATCAGCCCCAGCATTTT
TRBJ2-7,TRBV4-3,few,NA,CASSQETRGGPYEQYF,TGCGCCAGCAGCCAAGAGACTCGTGGTGGTCCCTACGAGCAGTACTTC
TRBJ1-3,TRBV20-1,NA,NA,CSASGDRGGNTIYF,TGCAGTGCTAGCGGGGACCGGGGAGGAAACACCATATATTTT
TRBJ2-4,TRBV20-1,NA,TRBD1,CSARGDRTKNIQYF,TGCAGTGCTAGGGGGGACAGGACCAAAAACATTCAGTACTTC
TRBJ1-2,TRBV4-3,few,NA,CASSQEDRTNYGYTF,TGCGCCAGCAGCCAAGAGGACAGAACTAACTATGGCTACACCTTC
TRBJ2-3,TRBV6-2/TRBV6-3,NA,NA,CATRPDTSTDTQYF,TGTGCCACCCGGCCGGACACTAGCACAGATACGCAGTATTTT
TRBJ2-7,TRBV20-1,NA,NA,CSAMRTGSYEQYF,TGCAGTGCTATGAGAACAGGGTCCTACGAGCAGTACTTC
TRBJ1-4,TRBV25-1,NA,NA,CASSAEEVPNEKLFF,TGTGCCAGCAGTGCGGAGGAAGTACCTAATGAAAAACTGTTTTTT
TRBJ2-5,TRBV12-3/TRBV12-4,NA,TRBD1,CASSLRGPEKTQYF,TGTGCCAGCAGTTTAAGGGGGCCAGAAAAGACCCAGTACTTC
TRBJ1-6,TRBV29-1,once,NA,CSVGPQGGSSYNSPLHF,TGCAGCGTTGGGCCACAAGGGGGGAGCTCCTATAATTCACCCCTCCACTTT
TRBJ2-3,TRBV27,NA,NA,CASSPLSPDTQYF,TGTGCCAGCAGTCCCCTGAGCCCAGATACGCAGTATTTT
TRBJ1-1,TRBV6-2/TRBV6-3,NA,NA,CASTRGGAQTEAFF,TGTGCCAGCACCCGAGGGGGGGCGCAGACTGAAGCTTTCTTT
TRBJ2-7,TRBV10-3,many,TRBD2,CAISETSEHYEQYF,TGTGCCATCAGTGAGACTAGCGAGCACTACGAGCAGTACTTC
TRBJ1-2,TRBV27,few,NA,CASSSLPGDGGYTF,TGTGCCAGCAGTTCCCTCCCAGGGGACGGGGGCTACACCTTC
TRBJ2-5,TRBV7-2,NA,NA,CASSPRAEYYNEQYF,TGTGCCAGCAGCCCCCGCGCTGAGTACTACAATGAGCAGTACTTC
TRBJ2-1,TRBV25-1,few,TRBD2,CASSDAGGAGSYNEQFF,TGTGCCAGCAGTGATGCGGGGGGCGCAGGCTCCTACAATGAGCAGTTCTTC
TRBJ1-1,TRBV28,NA,NA,CASSLIRPMNTEAFF,TGTGCCAGCAGTTTAATTAGACCAATGAACACTGAAGCTTTCTTT
TRBJ2-7,TRBV4-2,NA,NA,CASSQVRQGGYEQYF,TGTGCCAGCAGCCAAGTCAGGCAGGGGGGCTACGAGCAGTACTTC
TRBJ2-1,TRBV6-6,NA,TRBD1,CASSYRPTGGLNNEQFF,TGTGCCAGCAGTTACCGGCCCACAGGGGGCCTAAACAATGAGCAGTTCTTC
TRBJ2-1,TRBV2,NA,NA,CASSERGDNYNEQFF,TGTGCCAGCAGTGAACGAGGGGACAACTACAATGAGCAGTTCTTC
TRBJ2-4,TRBV20-1,NA,TRBD2,CSASPASGGNIQYF,TGCAGTGCTAGCCCCGCCAGCGGGGGCAACATTCAGTACTTC
TRBJ2-1,TRBV5-5,NA,NA,CASSLKASEISGEQFF,TGTGCCAGCAGCTTGAAGGCTAGCGAGATCTCAGGAGAGCAGTTCTTC
TRBJ2-7,TRBV7-2,NA,NA,CASSLAQSGAEQYF,TGTGCCAGCAGCTTAGCGCAATCAGGTGCCGAGCAGTACTTC
TRBJ2-4,TRBV4-1,NA,NA,CASSQVRSQGKNIQYF,TGCGCCAGCAGCCAAGTTCGGTCCCAGGGCAAAAACATTCAGTACTTC
TRBJ2-1,TRBV20-1,NA,TRBD1,CSARDRGQGARNEQFF,TGCAGTGCTAGAGATCGGGGACAGGGGGCGCGGAATGAGCAGTTCTTC
TRBJ2-1,TRBV3-1,NA,TRBD2,CASSPGLAGPYNEQFF,TGTGCCAGCAGCCCCGGACTAGCGGGACCCTACAATGAGCAGTTCTTC
TRBJ1-2,TRBV29-1,NA,NA,CSVEGSAGFSDYGYTF,TGCAGCGTTGAAGGGTCGGCAGGGTTTTCCGACTATGGCTACACCTTC
TRBJ1-4,TRBV12-3/TRBV12-4,few,NA,CASTPGVTNEKLFF,TGTGCCAGCACCCCGGGAGTTACTAATGAAAAACTGTTTTTT
TRBJ1-4,TRBV9,few,NA,CASSVWTGGGEKLFF,TGTGCCAGCAGCGTATGGACCGGAGGCGGAGAAAAACTGTTTTTT
TRBJ2-1,TRBV3-1,few,NA,CASSQDLSGHYNEQFF,TGTGCCAGCAGCCAAGATTTAAGTGGACACTACAATGAGCAGTTCTTC
TRBJ2-1,TRBV11-2,few,NA,CASSFPRRGEQFF,TGTGCCAGCAGCTTCCCACGGAGAGGTGAGCAGTTCTTC
TRBJ2-4,TRBV6-2/TRBV6-3,NA,NA,CASRTGPTAREQYF,TGTGCCAGCAGGACGGGACCCACCGCTCGAGAGCAGTACTTC
TRBJ1-5,TRBV12-3/TRBV12-4,few,TRBD1,CASSVTGGWQPQHF,TGTGCCAGCAGTGTGACAGGGGGCTGGCAGCCCCAGCATTTT
TRBJ1-2,TRBV12-3/TRBV12-4,NA,TRBD1,CASRGQGASGYTF,TGTGCCAGCAGAGGACAGGGCGCGAGCGGCTACACCTTC
TRBJ2-4,TRBV3-1,NA,TRBD1,CASSRQGSGKNIQYF,TGTGCCAGCAGCCGACAGGGTTCAGGCAAAAACATTCAGTACTTC
TRBJ2-7,TRBV10-3,NA,NA,CAIGRSGEQYF,TGTGCCATCGGTAGGAGTGGCGAGCAGTACTTC
TRBJ2-7,TRBV12-3/TRBV12-4,NA,NA,CASSAEGLGLAQSYEQYF,TGTGCCAGCAGTGCCGAGGGCCTTGGATTGGCCCAATCCTACGAGCAGTACTTC
TRBJ1-4,TRBV18,few,NA,CASSPGAGREKLFF,TGTGCCAGCTCACCAGGAGCGGGAAGGGAAAAACTGTTTTTT
TRBJ2-3,TRBV7-3,NA,TRBD2,CASSLDVAGGPTDTQYF,TGTGCCAGCAGCTTAGACGTAGCGGGGGGGCCCACAGATACGCAGTATTTT
TRBJ2-3,TRBV12-3/TRBV12-4,NA,NA,CASSLIRVKADAQYF,TGTGCCAGCAGTTTAATCCGAGTGAAAGCAGATGCGCAGTATTTT
TRBJ1-2,TRBV20-1,many,NA,CSAREREDNYGYTF,TGCAGTGCTAGAGAAAGAGAGGACAACTATGGCTACACCTTC
TRBJ1-5,TRBV20-1,few,NA,CSAPRAANQPQHF,TGCAGTGCTCCCCGGGCAGCCAATCAGCCCCAGCATTTT